Reported below is one TCR beta chain. Its antigen is not identified. The CDR3 consists of 14 residues. Trimming cost V 3 bases and J 4 bases; bases outside gene matches: 0. Germline CDR1 reads SGHAT; CDR2 reads FQNNGV. The data were obtained in a study of vaccination and CD4 T cells after COVID-19. Overall study findings and caveats: Within the convalescent patients, a median around 90% of the SARS-CoV-2-reactive clones were ones that appeared only post-vaccination.

Documented treatment: approximately 10-day PBMC culture with coronavirus spike peptide pools or control peptides (ViraFEST assay). At both days 3 and 7, half the medium was replaced with fresh IL-2 medium. Sequencing of cultured CD4+ T cell DNA used the Oncomine TCR Beta short-read assay. TCRdb used MiXCR to reprocess the PCR reads, holding one entry per CDR3 protein. There are roughly 16,000 distinct CDR3 sequences in the sample; about 46% occur only once, and 10% to 15% lies in the top ten. This sequence joins TRBV11-2 and TRBJ2-6; TRBD1 matches 7 bases. The sequenced material came from CD4+ T cells from blood, cultured in vitro. The receptor's source is a human donor who had recovered from COVID-19. CDR3 region: CASSLDRGANVLTF. The CDR3, as DNA: TGTGCCAGCAGCTTGGACAGGGGGGCCAACGTCCTGACTTTC.